Listed here is a single T cell receptor (beta chain). Its antigen is still unknown. The entry originates in a study of shared clonotypes between healthy human individuals. Study-level findings and limits: Researchers sampled blood only, noting tissue repertoires likely differ. Approximately 5.1% was the fraction of naive CD4 clonotypes found shared across several donors.

J was trimmed by 5 bases and V by 7 bases; bases with no gene match: 6. The CDR3 extends over 14 amino acids. Per germline, CDR1 SNHLY and CDR2 FYNNEI. Per the original methods: As immunoSEQ supplied junction-only sequences (without quality scores), filtering differed. Clones were read by immunoSEQ multiplex PCR, and TCRdb kept only the in-frame ones, dropping some. V and J calls and clone size follow that table, whereas D and trimming were derived from the DNA. The sample lists fewer than 3 million clones; 92% were seen once. The chain carries TRBV2 and TRBJ2-2; 8 positions agree with TRBD2. The sequence came from a man aged 18 to 30 in good health. Some clones in this sample may be carry-over from other donors' samples. The sequencing sample was made of naive CD4+ T cells from PBMCs. The subset denotes: CD45RA+ positively selected. CDR3 DNA sequence: TGTGCCAGCAACGGACTAGCTGTAACCGGGGAGCTGTTTTTT. This codes for CASNGLAVTGELFF.